The rows below give T cell receptor beta chains drawn from one sample of a study of cytomegalovirus exposure and HLA in healthy donors. The method was immunoSEQ multiplex PCR; TCRdb's version includes in-frame clones alone and lacks a portion of them. The sample shows approximately 150,000 clones, just under 75% of them seen only once. Sequencing was done on a sample of PBMCs. Receptor source: a woman between 18 and 30 years old in good health and CMV-seronegative. The CDR3 runs from the conserved cysteine through the conserved F or W. Fields, in order: clone size, J gene, V gene, D gene, CDR3 DNA, CDR3 protein. A D gene is named only where the DNA matches it firmly. Clone size, where shown, is once, few, many, or a class for clones that have expanded.

few	TRBJ2-2	TRBV5-1	-	TGCGCCAGCAGACTCCAGGGTGCCACCGGGGAGCTGTTTTTT	CASRLQGATGELFF
-	TRBJ2-1	TRBV5-1	-	TGCGCCAGCATCCCTTTGGTGGGAGGCTCCTACAATGAGCAGTTCTTC	CASIPLVGGSYNEQFF
-	TRBJ2-5	TRBV11-2	-	TGTGCCAGCACCCCGACAGAACAAGAGACCCAGTACTTC	CASTPTEQETQYF
-	TRBJ2-7	TRBV4-2	-	TGTGCCAGCAGCCAAGATTTAGAGTACGAGCAGTACTTC	CASSQDLEYEQYF
-	TRBJ2-1	TRBV13	-	TGTGCCAGCACCCGAGGGATGTATGAGCAGTTCTTC	CASTRGMYEQFF
-	TRBJ2-3	TRBV27	TRBD2	TGTGCCACCAGGTTCGCGGGAGCCTATTCCGGCACAGATACGCAGTATTTT	CATRFAGAYSGTDTQYF
few	TRBJ1-4	TRBV5-6	TRBD1	TGTGCCAGCAGCACCGACAGGGAAGGGGGAAAACTGTTTTTT	CASSTDREGGKLFF
-	TRBJ2-1	TRBV28	-	TGTGCCAGCAGTTTCCGCTGGGGACTTAACAATGAGCAGTTCTTC	CASSFRWGLNNEQFF
few	TRBJ1-2	TRBV27	-	TGTGCCAGCAGTTTCGGAGGGAATGGCTACACCTTC	CASSFGGNGYTF
once	TRBJ2-1	TRBV5-1	-	TGCGCCAGCAGCCTCGAAAAGAGCGAGCAGTTCTTC	CASSLEKSEQFF
few	TRBJ1-3	TRBV10-3	TRBD1	TGTGCCATCAGTCCCGCCGGGACAGGGGAAGGAAACACCATATATTTT	CAISPAGTGEGNTIYF
-	TRBJ1-6	TRBV7-8	TRBD1	TGTGCCAGCAGCTTAGTTGACAGGGGGAATTCACCCCTCCACTTT	CASSLVDRGNSPLHF
-	TRBJ1-4	TRBV28	TRBD1	TGTGCCAGCACCTACACTTCGACAGGGACACTGTTTTTT	CASTYTSTGTLFF
-	TRBJ2-7	TRBV27	TRBD1	TGTGCCAGCAGTTTATTGATCCCGGGACAGGGGAGGCGCGAGCAGTACTTC	CASSLLIPGQGRREQYF
few	TRBJ1-1	TRBV29-1	-	TGCAGCGCTGGAGGGACTGAAGCTTTCTTT	CSAGGTEAFF
few	TRBJ2-3	TRBV5-8	TRBD1	TGTGCCAGCAGCCGTGACCCCGGGACAGGGGCGACAGATACGCAGTATTTT	CASSRDPGTGATDTQYF
-	TRBJ1-6	TRBV4-1	TRBD1	TGCGCCAGCAGCCAAGCCAGGACAGGGGGTAGTTCACCCCTCCACTTT	CASSQARTGGSSPLHF
-	TRBJ2-7	TRBV5-1	TRBD2	TGCGCCAGCCGCTTGGGCGGGGGGTCCTACGAGCAGTACTTC	CASRLGGGSYEQYF
-	TRBJ1-2	TRBV4-3	TRBD1	TGCGCCAGCAGCCACGCAGGGGGCGCGGGTGGCTACACCTTC	CASSHAGGAGGYTF
-	TRBJ1-4	TRBV11-2	-	TGTGCCAGCAGCTTAGGGCCGGGACTTGGGCCAAGTGAAAAACTGTTTTTT	CASSLGPGLGPSEKLFF